The 3 T cell receptor beta chains listed next were all sequenced from one sample in a study of early T cells in non-severe SARS-CoV-2 infection. Each CDR3 protein is one row after TCRdb ran MiXCR on the 5' RACE reads. The sample includes around 25,000 distinct CDR3 sequences, about 2.7% of them seen just once. The material sequenced was whole blood. Receptors were obtained from an adult who was a healthcare worker with PCR-confirmed SARS-CoV-2 infection or an uninfected control (not recorded which).

This clonotype showed up many times. V is TRBV10-3 and J is TRBJ2-5; no clear D. The germline V gene encodes CDR1 ENHRY and CDR2 SYGVKD. V was pared by 3 bases and J by 0 bases, with 14 bases between. This CDR3 spans 16 amino acids. DNA of the CDR3: TGTGCCATCAGTGATCTAACCAGCGAAAACCAAGAGACCCAGTACTTC. It specifies CAISDLTSENQETQYF.

By share, this clonotype counts as medium-sized. The genes are TRBV24-1 and TRBJ1-5; no clear D gene. V lost 4 bases and J 3 bases, leaving 9 bases between the germline ends. The CDR3 sequence is 14 residues long. The V gene's germline CDR1 is KGHDR and CDR2 SFDVKD. In DNA, the CDR3 is TGTGCCACCAGTGAGAGCGGTTCCAATCAGCCCCAGCATTTT. Residues: CATSESGSNQPQHF.

Ten or more counts support this clonotype. This rearrangement joins TRBV9 to TRBJ1-2; no clear D. Germline V gene sequence: CDR1 SGDLS, CDR2 YYNGEE. CDR3 size: 15 residues. Trimming left V 2 bases short and J 7 bases short, with 18 bases between. This CDR3 reads CASSVSEGSAGGYTF. CDR3 in DNA: TGTGCCAGCAGCGTGTCGGAGGGCTCGGCTGGTGGCTACACCTTC.